The 12 T cell receptor beta chains reported below all come from one sample, sequenced in a study of cytomegalovirus exposure and HLA in healthy donors. Here immunoSEQ multiplex PCR was the method, and the copy in TCRdb shows in-frame clones only, minus some. Of about 140,000 clones listed, almost 85% were seen once; the top ten hold over 1.3%. Material for sequencing was PBMCs. These receptor sequences come from a woman aged 30 to 39 in good health and CMV-seronegative.

The chain links TRBV7-9 to TRBJ2-1; D is perhaps TRBD2 (6 bases). The V gene's germline CDR1 is SEHNR and CDR2 FQNEAQ (reference sequence). This CDR3 spans 13 amino acids. V lost 2 bases to trimming and J lost 9 bases, with 11 bases between them. The CDR3 DNA reads as TGTGCCAGCAGCTTATCTAGCGTTGGTGAGCAGTTCTTC. Amino acid sequence: CASSLSSVGEQFF.

This clone showed up just once. This chain uses TRBV5-1 with TRBJ2-1, with 11 bases matching TRBD1. J was trimmed by 12 bases and V by 5 bases; bases with no gene match: 13. The germline CDR1 and CDR2 sequences are SGHRS and YFSETQ. The CDR3 extends over 15 amino acids. CDR3 sequence: CASRPGQGARGVQFF. For the CDR3, the DNA is TGCGCCAGCAGACCCGGACAGGGGGCGCGGGGGGTGCAGTTCTTC.

The rearrangement uses TRBV6-5 and TRBJ1-4; D may be TRBD1 (6 bases). This CDR3 has 13 amino acids. The ends were cut back, 9 bases at V and 8 bases at J, with 16 bases in the middle. In germline, CDR1 is MNHEY, CDR2 SVGAGI. The CDR3 DNA reads TGTGCCAGTGCGTCGGGGGGCTTGGAAAAACTGTTTTTT. Protein sequence: CASASGGLEKLFF.

The V gene is TRBV4-2, the J gene TRBJ1-5; TRBD1 aligns across 10 bases. Per the germline V gene, CDR1 is LGHNA and CDR2 is YNFKEQ. With 10 bases clipped from V and 1 base from J, the junction kept 7 bases outside the gene matches. This CDR3 is 15 amino acids long. CDR3 nucleotide sequence: TGTGCCACCCGACAGGGGGCCTCAAGCAATCAGCCCCAGCATTTT. This translates into CATRQGASSNQPQHF.

V is TRBV2 and J is TRBJ2-5; TRBD1 is a possible D gene (6 bases). This CDR3 is built from 17 residues. The V gene lost 1 base and the J gene lost 5 bases, with 20 bases spanning the gap. Germline V gives CDR1 SNHLY, CDR2 FYNNEI. CDR3 amino acids: CASSEEGVGRGLETQYF. The CDR3 DNA is TGTGCCAGCAGTGAAGAAGGGGTCGGCAGGGGTTTGGAGACCCAGTACTTC.

The chain is built from TRBV28 and TRBJ1-2, with 8 nucleotides matching TRBD1. The V gene end was trimmed by 5 bases and the J gene end by 8 bases; junction bases not matched to a gene: 13. The CDR3 spans 15 residues. Germline CDR1 MDHEN, CDR2 SYDVKM. The chain's CDR3 is CASSPGGQGGSGYTF. In nucleotides, the CDR3 is TGTGCCAGCAGTCCGGGCGGACAGGGTGGCTCGGGCTACACCTTC.

V usage is TRBV2 and J usage is TRBJ2-5, with TRBD1 as a possible D gene (5 bases). The CDR3 contains 14 residues. Germline loops: CDR1 SNHLY, CDR2 FYNNEI. The V and J ends lost 5 bases and 1 base respectively, with 11 bases between them. CDR3 nucleotide sequence: TGTGCCAGCAGTCTTACAGGCTTCCAAGAGACCCAGTACTTC. It specifies CASSLTGFQETQYF.

The chain joins TRBV5-4 to TRBJ2-7, with 7 bases aligning to TRBD1. V lost 4 bases, J lost 0 bases, and 7 bases stayed unmatched. Germline V lookup: CDR1 SGHNT, CDR2 YYREEE (reference sequence). This CDR3 is 15 amino acids long. The CDR3 nucleotides read TGTGCCAGCAGCCTGGGACAGCCGATCTCCTACGAGCAGTACTTC. Translating gives CASSLGQPISYEQYF.

The rearrangement joins TRBV29-1 to TRBJ1-2; 8 nucleotides align to TRBD1. The CDR3 consists of 12 residues. Germline CDR1 reads SQVTM; CDR2 reads ANQGSEA. With 6 bases clipped from V and 3 bases from J, the junction kept 3 bases outside the gene matches. CDR3 DNA sequence: TGCAGCGTCCTGGACAGGGACTATGGCTACACCTTC. Protein sequence: CSVLDRDYGYTF.

Worth noting for this clone: This CDR3 is also generated by other DNA sequences in the sample. This chain connects TRBV5-1 to TRBJ1-2, with 10 positions matching TRBD1. The CDR3 is made up of 14 amino acids. V was clipped by 0 bases and J by 5 bases; unmatched bases: 1. Germline assignment: CDR1 SGHRS and CDR2 YFSETQ. CDR3 sequence reads: CASSLGTGGYGYTF. The CDR3 DNA follows: TGCGCCAGCAGCTTGGGGACAGGGGGTTATGGCTACACCTTC.

The rearrangement links TRBV7-2 to TRBJ1-3; D possibly corresponds to TRBD1 (6 bases). The V end was cut by 8 bases, the J end by 0 bases, with 11 bases between. There are 14 residues in the CDR3. The germline gives CDR1 SGHTA, CDR2 FQGNSA. CDR3 sequence: CASPIGGSGNTIYF. The CDR3 DNA follows: TGTGCCAGCCCGATAGGGGGCTCTGGAAACACCATATATTTT. The full variable domain, completed using reference TRBV7-2 and TRBJ1-3, is GAGVSQSPSNKVTEKGKDVELRCDPISGHTALYWYRQSLGQGLEFLIYFQGNSAPDKSGLPSDRFSAERTGGSVSTLTIQRTQQEDSAVYLCASPIGGSGNTIYFGEGSWLTVV.

J is TRBJ2-3 and V is TRBV2, with 11 bases that match TRBD2. V dropped 4 bases and J dropped 0; count of bases not matched to a gene: 9. The CDR3 has 18 amino acids. From germline, CDR1 is SNHLY and CDR2 FYNNEI. CDR3 loop: CASSVPSGGFSSTDTQYF. The DNA for the CDR3 is TGTGCCAGCAGTGTCCCTAGCGGGGGGTTTTCTAGCACAGATACGCAGTATTTT.